This paragraph covers one T cell receptor beta chain sequence. Constant-region reverse primers amplified full-length variable regions, followed by semi-nested Nested Universal Primer A PCR. TCRdb reanalysed the 5' RACE reads using MiXCR and keeps one entry per CDR3 protein. The sample records around 57,000 distinct CDR3 sequences, around 28% being singletons. The V gene end was trimmed by 4 bases and the J gene end by 0 bases; junction bases not matched to a gene: 10. CDR1 PRHDT and CDR2 FYEKMQ come from the germline V gene (reference sequence). This CDR3 is built from 19 residues. J is TRBJ2-1 and V is TRBV13, with 12 bases that match TRBD2. Sequencing was carried out using tumor-infiltrating memory CD4+ T cells sorted from the breast tumor. Subset here: memory CD4+ T cells, CD4+CD45RO+CD25-. This TCR was recovered from a female donor with breast cancer. The CDR3 DNA sequence: TGTGCCAGCAGCTCCGCCCTAGCGGGAGGGCCGGGCTCCTACAATGAGCAGTTCTTC. This translates into CASSSALAGGPGSYNEQFF.